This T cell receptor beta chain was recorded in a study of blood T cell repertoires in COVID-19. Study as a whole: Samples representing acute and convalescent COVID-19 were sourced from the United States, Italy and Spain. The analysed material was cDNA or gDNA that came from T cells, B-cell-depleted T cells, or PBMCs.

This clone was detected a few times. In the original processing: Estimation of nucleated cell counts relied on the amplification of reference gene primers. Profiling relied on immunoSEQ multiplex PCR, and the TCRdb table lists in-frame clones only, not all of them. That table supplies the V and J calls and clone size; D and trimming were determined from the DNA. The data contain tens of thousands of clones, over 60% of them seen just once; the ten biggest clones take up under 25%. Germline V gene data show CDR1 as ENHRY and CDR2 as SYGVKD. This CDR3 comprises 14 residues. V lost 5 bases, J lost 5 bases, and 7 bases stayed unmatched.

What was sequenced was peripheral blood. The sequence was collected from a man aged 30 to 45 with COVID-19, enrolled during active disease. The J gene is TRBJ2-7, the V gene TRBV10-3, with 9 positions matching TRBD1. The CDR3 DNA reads TGTGCCATCAGTCCCGGGACAGGGATCCACGAGCAGTACTTC. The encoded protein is CAISPGTGIHEQYF.